A single sample gave rise to the 2 T cell receptor beta chains below, sequenced in a study of cytomegalovirus exposure and HLA in healthy donors. Primers included in the PCR were 60 Vbeta and 13 Jbeta primers. Some clones are missing from TCRdb's copy, which holds only in-frame ones; the method was immunoSEQ multiplex PCR. The table records around 140,000 clones, approximately 71% of them present only once. Material: PBMCs. Receptors originate from an older woman in good health and CMV-seronegative.

The chain joins TRBV23-1 to TRBJ1-2; TRBD1 agrees at 10 bases. TRBV23-1 is filed as an ORF, its function uncertain. With 3 bases clipped from V and 2 bases from J, the junction kept 9 bases outside the gene matches. The CDR3 totals 17 residues. CDR3 coding DNA: TGCGCCAGCAGTCACCCCGGGACAGGGGTTCTGAACTATGGCTACACCTTC. Amino acids: CASSHPGTGVLNYGYTF.

This sequence joins TRBV6-1 and TRBJ2-5, with unresolved D. With 2 bases removed from V and 5 bases from J, the gap between germline ends came to 6 bases. Germline CDR1 is MNHNS and CDR2 is SASEGT. The CDR3 is 12 residues long. The CDR3 protein is CASSEIMETQYF. Written as DNA, the CDR3 is TGTGCCAGCAGTGAAATCATGGAGACCCAGTACTTC.